One sample yielded the 17 T cell receptor beta chains listed below, sequenced in a study of CD8 T cells in ankylosing spondylitis. TCRdb re-called the 5' RACE reads through MiXCR, storing one row per CDR3 protein. The table lists approximately 200,000 distinct CDR3 sequences, 13% of them singletons. The sample taken for sequencing was blood, either unsorted or a sorted T cell fraction (not recorded which). These TCRs come from a male donor with ankylosing spondylitis or in good health (not recorded which).

The chain uses TRBV27 and TRBJ2-3; 9 nucleotides match TRBD2. J lost 3 bases, V lost 5 bases, and 9 bases had no gene match. CDR1 is MNHEY and CDR2 is SMNVEV in the germline V gene (reference sequence). The CDR3 totals 16 residues. CDR3 bases: TGTGCCAGCAGTCCTGTCGGCGGGAGGGGAACAGATACGCAGTATTTT. As protein: CASSPVGGRGTDTQYF.

The rearrangement joins TRBV27 to TRBJ2-2, with TRBD1 as a possible D gene (5 bases). V lost 7 bases and J lost 8, with 17 bases in between. CDR3 length equals 14 residues. The germline V gene encodes CDR1 MNHEY and CDR2 SMNVEV (reference sequence). CDR3 in amino acids: CASKTGLRTGELFF. For the CDR3, the DNA is TGTGCCAGCAAAACGGGCCTACGGACAGGGGAGCTGTTTTTT.

The chain employs TRBV4-1 and TRBJ2-7; 7 nucleotides agree with TRBD2. Germline lookup yields CDR1 MGHRA and CDR2 YSYEKL. The CDR3 has 15 residues. Unmatched junction bases numbered 6, after V lost 1 base and J lost 3 bases. Written as DNA, the CDR3 is TGCGCCAGCAGCCAAGTCGTGGGAGGGGTCTACGAGCAGTACTTC. It translates to CASSQVVGGVYEQYF.

This clonotype was seen a handful of times. CDR3 bases: TGTGCCAGCAGTCCCTCTGGACAGGGATCCTATAGCAATCAGCCCCAGCATTTT. This encodes CASSPSGQGSYSNQPQHF. This chain links TRBV2 with TRBJ1-5; 8 positions match TRBD1. The trim removed 5 bases at V and 0 bases at J, leaving 12 bases unmatched. The germline CDR1 and CDR2 sequences are SNHLY and FYNNEI. The CDR3 has 18 amino acids. Combining the CDR3 with reference TRBV2 and TRBJ1-5 gives the whole variable domain EPEVTQTPSHQVTQMGQEVILRCVPISNHLYFYWYRQILGQKVEFLVSFYNNEISEKSEIFDDQFSVERPDGSNFTLKIRSTKLEDSAMYFCASSPSGQGSYSNQPQHFGDGTRLSIL.

V gene TRBV5-1 combines with J gene TRBJ2-7; D could derive from TRBD1 or TRBD2 (5 bases each). Trimming stripped 6 bases from V and 6 bases from J, with 10 bases between. The germline V gene has CDR1 SGHRS and CDR2 YFSETQ. The CDR3 length is 11 residues. In DNA form, the CDR3 reads TGCGCCAGCACTGGGGGAAGCGAGCAGTACTTC. Translation gives CASTGGSEQYF. The full variable domain, with the rest looked up from reference TRBV5-1 and TRBJ2-7, is KAGVTQTPRYLIKTRGQQVTLSCSPISGHRSVSWYQQTPGQGLQFLFEYFSETQRNKGNFPGRFSGRQFSNSRSEMNVSTLELGDSALYLCASTGGSEQYFGPGTRLTVT.

This clonotype has more than one count but fewer than ten. The chain joins TRBV27 to TRBJ2-5; D may be TRBD2 (6 bases). Per germline, CDR1 MNHEY and CDR2 SMNVEV (reference sequence). V dropped 7 bases and J dropped 4 bases, with 10 bases sitting between them. The CDR3 totals 12 residues. CDR3 loop: CASKGLAETQYF. As DNA, the CDR3 is TGTGCCAGCAAGGGACTCGCAGAGACCCAGTACTTC.

This clonotype was recorded many times. The CDR3 sequence: CASSPLSGNTIYF. The CDR3 DNA reads as TGTGCCAGCAGCCCCCTCTCTGGAAACACCATATATTTT. The chain has TRBV3-1 and TRBJ1-3; D is uncertain. This CDR3 region has 13 residues. V was trimmed by 4 bases and J by 0 bases, leaving 4 bases between them. Germline V gene data show CDR1 as LGHDT and CDR2 as YNNKEL (reference sequence).

The V and J genes are TRBV5-1 and TRBJ2-5; D might be TRBD2 (7 bases). Germline V CDR1 and CDR2: SGHRS, YFSETQ. The germline V and J ends were trimmed by 0 bases and 6 bases, with 12 bases remaining between them. The CDR3 extends over 14 amino acids. CDR3 nucleotides: TGCGCCAGCAGCTTGGAAGGGGGAGGGAAGACCCAGTACTTC. Translated: CASSLEGGGKTQYF.

This clonotype was observed many times. The V call is TRBV13, the J call TRBJ2-3; 13 bases align to TRBD2. Trimming at V came to 5 bases and at J to 4 bases, leaving 3 bases not matched to a gene. The CDR3 is made up of 15 amino acids. From germline, CDR1 is PRHDT and CDR2 FYEKMQ (reference sequence). This CDR3 is CASSPTSGRSDTQYF. In nucleotides, the CDR3 is TGTGCCAGCAGCCCGACTAGCGGGAGGTCAGATACGCAGTATTTT.

This clonotype was observed a handful of times. The gene calls are TRBV2 and TRBJ2-7, with TRBD1 identical over 7 bases. The CDR3 extends over 12 amino acids. Germline assignment: CDR1 SNHLY and CDR2 FYNNEI. With V trimmed by 2 bases and J by 5 bases, 0 bases remained unmatched. CDR3 bases: TGTGCCAGCAGTGAAACAGGGGACGAGCAGTACTTC. This encodes CASSETGDEQYF.

This clonotype was detected ten times or more. The chain is built from TRBV29-1 and TRBJ2-1; 16 positions agree with TRBD2. Per germline, CDR1 SQVTM and CDR2 ANQGSEA. This CDR3 has 18 amino acids. The ends lost 3 bases at V and 0 bases at J; junction bases unmatched: 5. The DNA for the CDR3 is TGCAGCGTTGAGGGGACTAGCGGGAGGGCCGTCTCCTACAATGAGCAGTTCTTC. This sequence encodes CSVEGTSGRAVSYNEQFF.

This clonotype was counted a few times. The chain combines TRBV12-3 or TRBV12-4 with TRBJ2-7, with TRBD1 identical over 7 bases. The CDR3 is 14 residues long. Unmatched junction bases numbered 3, after V lost 3 bases and J lost 1 base. The CDR3 DNA reads TGTGCCAGCAGTTTGACAGGGTGGTCCTACGAGCAGTACTTC. Protein: CASSLTGWSYEQYF.

V gene TRBV30 combines with J gene TRBJ1-6, with D maybe TRBD1 (6 bases). There are 17 residues in the CDR3. Germline V CDR1 and CDR2: GTSNPN, SVGIG (reference sequence). V was pared by 1 base and J by 0 bases, with 13 bases between. Here the CDR3 reads CAWSGDNPSSYNSPLHF. The DNA of the CDR3 is TGTGCCTGGAGTGGGGACAACCCGAGCTCCTATAATTCACCCCTCCACTTT.

The rearrangement uses TRBV20-1 and TRBJ2-5; D is unresolved. Trimming took off 4 bases at V and 5 bases at J, with 23 bases between the two ends. Germline values: CDR1 DFQATT, CDR2 SNEGSKA (reference sequence). CDR3 size: 16 residues. CDR3 region: CSAKRRSAPIRETQYF. CDR3 DNA: TGCAGTGCTAAACGTAGGAGCGCCCCCATCAGGGAGACCCAGTACTTC.

In this sample, this clonotype turned up a few times. The rearrangement uses TRBV3-1 and TRBJ2-7, with TRBD2 matching over 7 bases. The V gene end was trimmed by 0 bases and the J gene end by 4 bases; junction bases not matched to a gene: 6. CDR3 length equals 15 residues. Germline V lookup: CDR1 LGHDT, CDR2 YNNKEL (reference sequence). CDR3 nucleotide sequence: TGTGCCAGCAGCCAAGAGAACCGGGAGGTGTACGAGCAGTACTTC. Its protein is CASSQENREVYEQYF.

This chain joins TRBV6-2 or TRBV6-3 and TRBJ2-2; no firm D call. V was shortened by 6 bases and J by 0 bases, with 14 bases between the two germline ends. The CDR3 consists of 16 residues. Germline values: CDR1 MNHEY, CDR2 SVGEGT. The CDR3 DNA reads TGTGCCAGCAGACCCCTCGCGGAACCGAACACCGGGGAGCTGTTTTTT. This translates into CASRPLAEPNTGELFF.

This clonotype has more than one count but fewer than ten. This chain connects TRBV27 to TRBJ2-1; no definite D call. The germline CDR1 and CDR2 sequences are MNHEY and SMNVEV (reference sequence). Trimming cost V 7 bases and J 9 bases, with 16 bases left between them. This CDR3 comprises 13 residues. CDR3 sequence reads: CASTPSGFPEQFF. DNA for the CDR3: TGTGCCAGCACCCCGTCCGGGTTCCCTGAGCAGTTCTTC.